The 23 T cell receptor beta chains below come from one sample, sequenced in a study of cytomegalovirus exposure and HLA in healthy donors. 60 Vbeta and 13 Jbeta primers were used in PCR. Sequencing was performed with immunoSEQ multiplex PCR; in TCRdb, only in-frame clones are kept and a portion is missing. The sample contains around 100,000 clones, around 63% of which appear only once. Material: PBMCs. These TCRs come from a human donor in good health.

The rearrangement joins TRBV19 to TRBJ2-1, with a weak D call TRBD1 (6 bases). Germline CDR1 LNHDA, CDR2 SQIVND (reference sequence). This CDR3 is built from 13 residues. The V end was cut by 5 bases, the J end by 6 bases, with 11 bases between. In DNA, the CDR3 is TGTGCCAGTAGTTTCAGGGGTTTCAATGAGCAGTTCTTC. Residues: CASSFRGFNEQFF.

This chain uses TRBV5-6 with TRBJ2-1, with D possibly TRBD2 on 5 matching bases. The CDR3 covers 15 residues. In germline, CDR1 is SGHDT, CDR2 YYEEEE. The V gene lost 4 bases and the J gene lost 3 bases, with 14 bases spanning the gap. The CDR3 loop is CASSLASGNYNEQFF. In nucleotides, the CDR3 is TGTGCCAGCAGCCTGGCATCCGGGAACTACAATGAGCAGTTCTTC. Combining the CDR3 with reference TRBV5-6 and TRBJ2-1 gives the whole variable domain DAGVTQSPTHLIKTRGQQVTLRCSPKSGHDTVSWYQQALGQGPQFIFQYYEEEERQRGNFPDRFSGHQFPNYSSELNVNALLLGDSALYLCASSLASGNYNEQFFGPGTRLTVL.

This clone was detected only a few times. CDR3 in DNA: TGTGCCAGCAGCTTAGGGGACAGCCCCTACGAGCAGTACTTC. Translated: CASSLGDSPYEQYF. The chain joins TRBV7-9 to TRBJ2-5; 7 bases are shared with TRBD1. With the DNA end fitting TRBJ2-7 better, the J assignment may be wrong. There are 14 residues in the CDR3. Germline V gene data show CDR1 as SEHNR and CDR2 as FQNEAQ (reference sequence).

A single count supports this clone. The CDR3: CASGLAGYHEQFF. In DNA, the CDR3 is TGCGCCAGCGGACTAGCGGGATACCATGAGCAGTTCTTC. V is TRBV10-2 and J is TRBJ2-1; TRBD2 agrees at 12 bases. CDR1 and CDR2 from the germline V gene are WSHSY and SAAADI. CDR3 length: 13 amino acids. V trimming: 8 bases; J trimming: 8 bases; junction bases outside the gene matches: 4.

This chain uses TRBV5-6 with TRBJ2-6; no reliable D call. The CDR3 is 18 residues long. Trimming cost V 1 base and J 0 bases, with 14 bases left between them. In germline, CDR1 is SGHDT, CDR2 YYEEEE. CDR3 nucleotides: TGTGCCAGCAGCTTGTCCCCGTTGAGGAACTCTGGGGCCAACGTCCTGACTTTC. The encoded protein is CASSLSPLRNSGANVLTF.

This clone was observed a handful of times. The chain links TRBV7-8 to TRBJ1-5; D may be TRBD1 (5 bases). The germline CDR1 and CDR2 sequences are SGHVS and FQNEAQ. Trimming removed 5 bases at V and 3 bases at J, with 8 bases between. The CDR3 covers 13 residues. As DNA, the CDR3 is TGTGCCAGCAGCCAAGGACACAATCAGCCCCAGCATTTT. It encodes CASSQGHNQPQHF. Looking up the rest from reference TRBV7-8 and TRBJ1-5 gives the full variable domain: GAGVSQSPRYKVAKRGQDVALRCDPISGHVSLFWYQQALGQGPEFLTYFQNEAQLDKSGLPSDRFFAERPEGSVSTLKIQRTQQEDSAVYLCASSQGHNQPQHFGDGTRLSIL.

This clone is medium-sized in the sample. The rearrangement uses TRBV19 and TRBJ2-7; 9 bases are a match to TRBD1. Germline V gives CDR1 LNHDA, CDR2 SQIVND (reference sequence). V lost 7 bases, J lost 2 bases, and 3 bases stayed unmatched. The CDR3 is 13 amino acids. The CDR3 DNA sequence: TGTGCCAGTAAAGGGACAGGGACCTACGAGCAGTACTTC. Translating it yields CASKGTGTYEQYF.

In its sample, this clone was seen once. The rearrangement links TRBV4-1 to TRBJ2-7; TRBD1 aligns across 7 bases. The germline V gene encodes CDR1 MGHRA and CDR2 YSYEKL. V lost 3 bases, J lost 0 bases, and 2 bases stayed unmatched. This CDR3 is 14 amino acids long. The CDR3 nucleotides read TGCGCCAGCAGCCAGAGGACAGGCTCCTACGAGCAGTACTTC. This translates into CASSQRTGSYEQYF.

Worth noting for this clone: The sample carries other DNA sequences with the same CDR3. This chain links TRBV30 with TRBJ1-5, with D unresolved. The CDR3 spans 14 residues. Germline CDR1 is GTSNPN and CDR2 is SVGIG (reference sequence). Trimming shortened V by 3 bases and J by 2 bases, and 11 bases separated the two germline ends. The CDR3 bases are TGTGCCTGGAGGGGCGGGGTGGGCAATCAGCCCCAGCATTTT. It is translated as CAWRGGVGNQPQHF.

The chain employs TRBV27 and TRBJ2-7, with TRBD2 as a possible D gene (5 bases). Germline V CDR1 and CDR2: MNHEY, SMNVEV (reference sequence). V lost 7 bases, J lost 0 bases, and 10 bases lay in between. The CDR3 is 13 residues long. CDR3 residues: CASNGRGSYEQYF. CDR3 sequence (DNA): TGTGCCAGCAATGGACGGGGCTCCTACGAGCAGTACTTC.

The chain couples TRBV19 to TRBJ2-4; 8 nucleotides agree with TRBD1. Germline CDR1 is LNHDA and CDR2 is SQIVND (reference sequence). With 5 bases clipped from V and 5 bases from J, the junction kept 11 bases outside the gene matches. The CDR3 consists of 16 residues. The CDR3 loop is CASSVTGTGAQNIQYF. CDR3 nucleotides: TGTGCCAGTAGTGTGACCGGGACAGGCGCACAAAACATTCAGTACTTC. Combining the CDR3 with reference TRBV19 and TRBJ2-4 gives the whole variable domain DGGITQSPKYLFRKEGQNVTLSCEQNLNHDAMYWYRQDPGQGLRLIYYSQIVNDFQKGDIAEGYSVSREKKESFPLTVTSAQKNPTAFYLCASSVTGTGAQNIQYFGAGTRLSVL.

This chain connects TRBV6-1 to TRBJ1-2; D is possibly TRBD1 (6 bases). Looked up from germline, CDR1 is MNHNS and CDR2 is SASEGT. V gave up 2 bases and J gave up 0 bases, with 7 bases separating them. This CDR3 has 14 amino acids. DNA for the CDR3: TGTGCCAGCAGTGAATCAGGGGCTAACTATGGCTACACCTTC. Its translation is CASSESGANYGYTF.

V usage is TRBV4-1 and J usage is TRBJ2-7; D is possibly TRBD2 (5 bases). The length of the CDR3 is 14 residues. The germline V and J ends were trimmed by 3 bases and 4 bases, with 13 bases remaining between them. The germline gives CDR1 MGHRA, CDR2 YSYEKL. CDR3 in DNA: TGCGCCAGCAGCCAGCCGGGAATAACTTACGAGCAGTACTTC. Amino acids: CASSQPGITYEQYF.

The chain joins TRBV19 to TRBJ2-1, with 11 nucleotides matching TRBD2. Germline CDR1 and CDR2: LNHDA and SQIVND (reference sequence). V lost 9 bases to trimming and J lost 4 bases; unmatched junction nucleotides: 8. This CDR3 has 15 amino acids. CDR3 sequence (DNA): TGTGCCAGCAGATTAGCGGGAGGGCCTTACAATGAGCAGTTCTTC. The encoded protein is CASRLAGGPYNEQFF.

The chain carries TRBV10-2 and TRBJ2-7; D unclear. The CDR3 spans 11 residues. V was shortened by 8 bases and J by 0 bases, with 5 bases between the two germline ends. Germline V lookup: CDR1 WSHSY, CDR2 SAAADI. CDR3: CASGPSYEQYF. The CDR3 nucleotides read TGCGCCAGCGGCCCCTCCTACGAGCAGTACTTC.

Points on this clone: The sample has other DNA sequences that encode this CDR3 too. This chain links TRBV5-4 with TRBJ2-3; TRBD2 aligns across 12 bases. V dropped 0 bases and J dropped 0; count of bases not matched to a gene: 2. The CDR3 contains 17 residues. The V gene's germline CDR1 is SGHNT and CDR2 YYREEE (reference sequence). For the CDR3, the DNA is TGTGCCAGCAGCTTGGGGGGACTAGCGGGCAGCACAGATACGCAGTATTTT. It encodes CASSLGGLAGSTDTQYF.

The rearrangement joins TRBV19 to TRBJ2-3, with D unclear. CDR3 length equals 14 residues. V gave up 7 bases and J gave up 0 bases, with 11 bases separating them. Germline values: CDR1 LNHDA, CDR2 SQIVND (reference sequence). CDR3 nucleotides: TGTGCCAGTAAAGCGTACTTCAGCACAGATACGCAGTATTTT. Amino acids: CASKAYFSTDTQYF.

This clone was found a few times. This chain joins TRBV6-5 and TRBJ1-2, with D perhaps matching TRBD1 (6 bases). Germline CDR1 MNHEY, CDR2 SVGAGI. The CDR3 extends over 15 amino acids. The germline V and J ends were trimmed by 0 bases and 7 bases, with 15 bases remaining between them. The CDR3 DNA sequence: TGTGCCAGCAGTTACTCGGGGGGGGGCGCGAGTGGCTACACCTTC. It is translated as CASSYSGGGASGYTF.

The chain has TRBV28 and TRBJ1-3, with D uncertain. The germline gives CDR1 MDHEN, CDR2 SYDVKM. V was pared by 5 bases and J by 0 bases, with 5 bases between. The CDR3 sequence is 13 residues long. The CDR3 is CASSVISGNTIYF. The CDR3 coding sequence is TGTGCCAGCAGTGTCATCTCTGGAAACACCATATATTTT.

V gene TRBV19 combines with J gene TRBJ2-7, with D perhaps matching TRBD2 (5 bases). Trimming removed 8 bases from V and 3 bases from J, with 11 bases in between. In germline, CDR1 is LNHDA, CDR2 SQIVND (reference sequence). The CDR3 extends over 12 amino acids. DNA of the CDR3: TGTGCCAGTGCGGGCGGAGACTACGAGCAGTACTTC. Protein sequence: CASAGGDYEQYF. The entire variable domain, with the rest obtained from reference TRBV19 and TRBJ2-7, is as follows: DGGITQSPKYLFRKEGQNVTLSCEQNLNHDAMYWYRQDPGQGLRLIYYSQIVNDFQKGDIAEGYSVSREKKESFPLTVTSAQKNPTAFYLCASAGGDYEQYFGPGTRLTVT.

This clone was counted between two and nine times. The rearrangement links TRBV28 to TRBJ1-1; possible D gene TRBD1, 5 bases. Trimming left V 3 bases short and J 7 bases short, with 12 bases between. CDR1 MDHEN and CDR2 SYDVKM come from the germline V gene. CDR3 length: 13 residues. The CDR3 is CASSFRNGGEAFF. The CDR3 coding sequence is TGTGCCAGCAGTTTTCGAAACGGGGGTGAAGCTTTCTTT. The complete variable domain, with remaining parts taken from reference TRBV28 and TRBJ1-1, reads DVKVTQSSRYLVKRTGEKVFLECVQDMDHENMFWYRQDPGLGLRLIYFSYDVKMKEKGDIPEGYSVSREKKERFSLILESASTNQTSMYLCASSFRNGGEAFFGQGTRLTVV.

This clone came up a few times. The chain carries TRBV5-1 and TRBJ2-1; 11 bases agree with TRBD1. The CDR3 length is 16 residues. V trimming: 4 bases; J trimming: 6 bases; junction bases outside the gene matches: 9. Germline V CDR1 and CDR2: SGHRS, YFSETQ. The CDR3 spells CASSGLPGTGGNEQFF. In DNA form, the CDR3 reads TGCGCCAGCAGCGGACTCCCCGGGACAGGGGGCAATGAGCAGTTCTTC.

The chain recombines TRBV6-5 with TRBJ2-1; 8 positions match TRBD1. CDR1 MNHEY and CDR2 SVGAGI come from the germline V gene. Trimming removed 6 bases from V and 5 bases from J; junction bases left unmatched: 6. The CDR3 is made up of 14 amino acids. CDR3 sequence (DNA): TGTGCCAGCAGCATCGACAGGGGCCACAATGAGCAGTTCTTC. Its translation: CASSIDRGHNEQFF.